Shown below are 31 T cell receptor beta chains from a single sample sequenced in a study of blood T cell repertoires in COVID-19. The method was immunoSEQ multiplex PCR; TCRdb's version includes in-frame clones alone and lacks a portion of them. This table has more than 300,000 clones, over 75% appearing once. The sample comprised PBMCs or T cells enriched from blood (not recorded which). The receptor source for this set is a man aged 35 to 55 in a cohort exposed to, infected with or recovered from COVID-19 (not recorded which).

The rearrangement uses TRBV19 and TRBJ1-2, with 8 bases fitting TRBD1. The CDR3 contains 15 residues. Germline trimming cut 6 bases from V and 0 bases from J; bases unmatched to any gene: 6. Germline lookup yields CDR1 LNHDA and CDR2 SQIVND (reference sequence). The CDR3 bases are TGTGCCAGTAGCGATACAGGGGGAACTAACTATGGCTACACCTTC. This codes for CASSDTGGTNYGYTF. Filled out from reference TRBV19 and TRBJ1-2, the complete variable domain reads DGGITQSPKYLFRKEGQNVTLSCEQNLNHDAMYWYRQDPGQGLRLIYYSQIVNDFQKGDIAEGYSVSREKKESFPLTVTSAQKNPTAFYLCASSDTGGTNYGYTFGSGTRLTVV.

The rearrangement uses TRBV27 and TRBJ2-7, with TRBD2 matching 9 bases. Looked up from germline, CDR1 is MNHEY and CDR2 is SMNVEV (reference sequence). Trimming cost V 6 bases and J 3 bases; bases outside gene matches: 3. CDR3 length: 13 residues. The CDR3 DNA follows: TGTGCCAGCAGAGTAGCGGGAGACTACGAGCAGTACTTC. Protein product: CASRVAGDYEQYF.

The rearrangement joins TRBV24-1 to TRBJ1-2; D is uncertain. V lost 4 bases and J lost 8, with 13 bases in between. The germline V gene has CDR1 KGHDR and CDR2 SFDVKD. This CDR3 spans 13 amino acids. As DNA, the CDR3 is TGTGCCACCAGTGACGAGGGCCTGCGGGGCTACACCTTC. Translating gives CATSDEGLRGYTF.

This chain connects TRBV5-4 to TRBJ2-1, with TRBD2 matching over 16 bases. J lost 4 bases, V lost 0 bases, and 10 bases had no gene match. This CDR3 is built from 20 residues. Germline-derived CDR1 and CDR2 are SGHNT and YYREEE (reference sequence). CDR3 region: CASSLAWGTSGRAGYNEQFF. DNA for the CDR3: TGTGCCAGCAGCTTGGCGTGGGGGACTAGCGGGAGGGCCGGGTACAATGAGCAGTTCTTC.

The chain has TRBV19 and TRBJ2-7; 8 nucleotides line up with TRBD1. This CDR3 is built from 13 residues. With V trimmed by 10 bases and J by 2 bases, 7 bases remained unmatched. The V gene's germline CDR1 is LNHDA and CDR2 SQIVND (reference sequence). CDR3 DNA: TGTGCCACCTCACGGACAGGGCCCTACGAGCAGTACTTC. This gives the protein CATSRTGPYEQYF.

The chain couples TRBV28 to TRBJ2-2; 8 nucleotides match TRBD1. The germline gives CDR1 MDHEN, CDR2 SYDVKM. This CDR3 region has 13 residues. V shed 6 bases and J 7 bases; nucleotides not matched to a gene: 4. CDR3 nucleotide sequence: TGTGCCAGCAGGCACGACAGGGGCGGGGAGCTGTTTTTT. As protein: CASRHDRGGELFF.

The chain is built from TRBV5-1 and TRBJ2-3; 7 positions match TRBD2. The CDR3 contains 18 residues. Germline V gene lookup returns CDR1 SGHRS and CDR2 YFSETQ. V shed 0 bases and J 6 bases; nucleotides not matched to a gene: 16. CDR3 nucleotides: TGCGCCAGCAGCTTGGGACTAGCACGGTTGCTACTTTTGGATACGCAGTATTTT. Its translation is CASSLGLARLLLLDTQYF.

The chain carries TRBV27 and TRBJ2-7; 8 nucleotides align to TRBD2. The CDR3 runs 15 residues. J gave up 4 bases and V 0 bases, and 5 bases lay outside the gene matches. Germline V CDR1 and CDR2: MNHEY, SMNVEV (reference sequence). CDR3 DNA: TGTGCCAGCAGTTTATCGGGGACTAGTCGTTACGAGCAGTACTTC. Protein product: CASSLSGTSRYEQYF.

This clone was counted only a few times. The genes are TRBV10-2 and TRBJ1-1, with a weak D call TRBD1 (6 bases). Looked up from germline, CDR1 is WSHSY and CDR2 is SAAADI. Trimming took 7 bases from V and 5 from J, leaving 20 bases between them. The length of the CDR3 is 15 residues. DNA for the CDR3: TGCGCCAGCATTCCAGGGGACGGATTATGGACTGAAGCTTTCTTT. Amino acid sequence: CASIPGDGLWTEAFF.

CDR3 region: CASSSSPVAGGPDTQYF. CDR3 coding DNA: TGTGCCAGCAGCTCTTCCCCTGTAGCGGGAGGGCCAGATACGCAGTATTTT. This chain joins TRBV5-4 and TRBJ2-3, with 11 bases matching TRBD2. The CDR3 spans 17 residues. Germline CDR1 SGHNT, CDR2 YYREEE (reference sequence). With V trimmed by 3 bases and J by 4 bases, 10 bases remained unmatched.

V gene TRBV28 combines with J gene TRBJ2-7; weak D call: TRBD1 (6 bases). The CDR3 length is 13 residues. V lost 4 bases and J lost 7, with 14 bases in between. Germline values: CDR1 MDHEN, CDR2 SYDVKM. CDR3 in amino acids: CASSYRVTGEQYF. The CDR3 DNA is TGTGCCAGCAGTTACAGGGTTACGGGGGAGCAGTACTTC.

The chain combines TRBV5-4 with TRBJ2-4; 8 bases fit TRBD1. The V gene's germline CDR1 is SGHNT and CDR2 YYREEE (reference sequence). Germline trimming cut 4 bases from V and 1 base from J; bases unmatched to any gene: 4. This CDR3 has 15 amino acids. CDR3 in DNA: TGTGCCAGCAGCCCAGGGGGCTTTGCCAAAAACATTCAGTACTTC. Translation gives CASSPGGFAKNIQYF.

The V gene is TRBV3-1 (or the pseudogene TRBV3-2), the J gene TRBJ2-2, with 7 bases identical to TRBD1. Germline CDR1 reads LGHDT; CDR2 reads YNNKEL (reference sequence). Trimming at V came to 4 bases and at J to 3 bases, leaving 11 bases not matched to a gene. This CDR3 has 17 residues. The CDR3 loop reads CASSPRQGLSYTGELFF. Here the CDR3 DNA reads TGTGCCAGCAGCCCCCGACAGGGCCTCTCCTACACCGGGGAGCTGTTTTTT.

V gene TRBV19 combines with J gene TRBJ2-5, with D perhaps TRBD2 (7 bases). This CDR3 contains 14 residues. V shed 7 bases and J shed 9 bases, with 21 bases lying between them. Germline CDR1 LNHDA, CDR2 SQIVND (reference sequence). CDR3 DNA: TGTGCCAGTAAGGGGGGGGTGGAAAGAACGGCCCAGTACTTC. Protein sequence: CASKGGVERTAQYF.

The chain links TRBV20-1 to TRBJ2-1, with 9 bases aligning to TRBD1. Germline loops: CDR1 DFQATT, CDR2 SNEGSKA (reference sequence). The length of the CDR3 is 10 residues. The CDR3 is CRDRTGETFF. The CDR3 region has the DNA TGCAGGGATCGGACAGGGGAAACTTTCTTC.

J is TRBJ2-1 and V is TRBV15; 9 positions match TRBD1. Germline-derived CDR1 and CDR2 are LNHNV and YYDKDF (reference sequence). Trimming cost V 5 bases and J 0 bases; bases outside gene matches: 8. This CDR3 spans 17 amino acids. DNA for the CDR3: TGTGCCACCAGCTCAATGGGACAGGGAGTCTCCTACAATGAGCAGTTCTTC. It is translated as CATSSMGQGVSYNEQFF.

Comments on this clone: At the DNA level, this CDR3 is encoded by other sequences in the same sample as well. The J gene is TRBJ2-3, the V gene TRBV7-9; TRBD2 agrees at 8 bases. CDR1 is SEHNR and CDR2 is FQNEAQ in the germline V gene (reference sequence). The CDR3 has 14 amino acids. V shed 1 base and J 5 bases; nucleotides not matched to a gene: 2. CDR3 in DNA: TGTGCCAGCAGCTTAGGGCTAGCGGGAGATACGCAGTATTTT. This codes for CASSLGLAGDTQYF.

V gene TRBV7-9 combines with J gene TRBJ2-1; the D gene is possibly TRBD1 (5 bases). Looked up from germline, CDR1 is SEHNR and CDR2 is FQNEAQ (reference sequence). V dropped 1 base and J dropped 7 bases, with 11 bases sitting between them. The CDR3 runs 14 residues. CDR3 residues: CASSLVAGKNEQFF. For the CDR3, the DNA is TGTGCCAGCAGCTTAGTTGCAGGGAAGAATGAGCAGTTCTTC.

This chain connects TRBV18 to TRBJ2-1; 7 nucleotides agree with TRBD1. Germline CDR1 reads KGHSH; CDR2 reads LQKENI. V lost 5 bases, J lost 3 bases, and 10 bases stayed unmatched. The CDR3 spans 16 residues. CDR3 region: CASSSMGQTLYNEQFF. As DNA, the CDR3 is TGTGCCAGCTCATCTATGGGACAGACCCTCTACAATGAGCAGTTCTTC. Full variable domain (rest looked up from reference TRBV18 and TRBJ2-1): NAGVMQNPRHLVRRRGQEARLRCSPMKGHSHVYWYRQLPEEGLKFMVYLQKENIIDESGMPKERFSAEFPKEGPSILRIQQVVRGDSAAYFCASSSMGQTLYNEQFFGPGTRLTVL.

A word on this clone: The same CDR3 is also encoded by other DNA sequences in this sample. The chain couples TRBV18 to TRBJ2-1; 13 bases align to TRBD2. CDR3 length: 16 amino acids. CDR1 is KGHSH, CDR2 LQKENI, per germline. V gave up 2 bases and J gave up 2 bases; unmatched junction bases: 0. DNA for the CDR3: TGTGCCAGCTCACCAGGGACTAGCGGGACCTACAATGAGCAGTTCTTC. Its protein product is CASSPGTSGTYNEQFF.

As for this clone: The same CDR3 also results from other DNA sequences found in this sample. The V and J genes are TRBV6-5 and TRBJ2-1, with TRBD2 identical over 7 bases. The trim removed 8 bases at V and 0 bases at J, leaving 1 base unmatched. In germline, CDR1 is MNHEY, CDR2 SVGAGI. This CDR3 has 13 amino acids. The CDR3 loop is CASRGSSYNEQFF. DNA of the CDR3: TGTGCCAGCCGCGGGAGCTCCTACAATGAGCAGTTCTTC.

This chain joins TRBV3-1 (or the pseudogene TRBV3-2) and TRBJ2-2; 12 bases fit TRBD2. Germline CDR1 LGHDT, CDR2 YNNKEL (reference sequence). The CDR3 has 16 residues. The V and J ends lost 4 bases and 6 bases, in that order; junction bases with no gene match: 6. DNA for the CDR3: TGTGCCAGCAGCCCCACTAGACTAGCGGGAGCCGGGGAGCTGTTTTTT. Its protein product is CASSPTRLAGAGELFF.

The gene calls are TRBV5-5 and TRBJ2-7; D unclear. Germline values: CDR1 SGHKS, CDR2 YYEKEE (reference sequence). V dropped 2 bases and J dropped 3 bases, with 9 bases sitting between them. This CDR3 is 13 amino acids long. CDR3 in amino acids: CASSFFLVYEQYF. CDR3 coding DNA: TGTGCCAGCAGCTTTTTTTTAGTCTACGAGCAGTACTTC. Together with reference TRBV5-5 and TRBJ2-7, the CDR3 gives the full variable domain: DAGVTQSPTHLIKTRGQQVTLRCSPISGHKSVSWYQQVLGQGPQFIFQYYEKEERGRGNFPDRFSARQFPNYSSELNVNALLLGDSALYLCASSFFLVYEQYFGPGTRLTVT.

As for this clone: Other DNA variants within this sample encode the same CDR3. J is TRBJ1-2 and V is TRBV18; maybe TRBD1 (5 bases). The germline V and J ends were trimmed by 2 bases and 6 bases, with 7 bases remaining between them. The V gene's germline CDR1 is KGHSH and CDR2 LQKENI. This CDR3 region has 12 residues. CDR3 bases: TGTGCCAGCTCACCAGCGGGGGATGGCTACACCTTC. Translating gives CASSPAGDGYTF.

V gene TRBV15 combines with J gene TRBJ2-3; tentatively, D is TRBD2 (6 bases). The CDR3 loop spans 15 amino acids. The V end was cut by 1 base, the J end by 3 bases, with 11 bases between. Germline V gives CDR1 LNHNV, CDR2 YYDKDF (reference sequence). The CDR3: CATSRGAGSTDTQYF. The CDR3 DNA reads as TGTGCCACCAGCAGAGGGGCGGGGTCGACAGATACGCAGTATTTT.

This chain joins TRBV19 and TRBJ1-1, with a possible D match to TRBD1 (5 bases). Germline CDR1 is LNHDA and CDR2 is SQIVND (reference sequence). The CDR3 sequence is 14 residues long. V was pared by 6 bases and J by 1 base, with 12 bases between. In DNA, the CDR3 is TGTGCCAGTAGAATCGGACACACGAACACTGAAGCTTTCTTT. This encodes CASRIGHTNTEAFF.

The table lists this clone with a few counts. The rearrangement links TRBV7-2 to TRBJ2-7; TRBD2 matches at 14 bases. Unmatched junction bases numbered 5, after V lost 2 bases and J lost 5 bases. CDR3 length: 16 amino acids. Germline V gene data show CDR1 as SGHTA and CDR2 as FQGNSA. The DNA for the CDR3 is TGTGCCAGCAGCTTAACCTTGGGACTAGCGGGAGACGAGCAGTACTTC. Amino acids: CASSLTLGLAGDEQYF.

This chain uses TRBV27 with TRBJ1-1; TRBD1 might be the D (6 bases). The CDR3 runs 12 residues. V was trimmed by 8 bases and J by 0 bases, leaving 7 bases between them. Germline values: CDR1 MNHEY, CDR2 SMNVEV (reference sequence). CDR3: CASQGMNTEAFF. In nucleotides, the CDR3 is TGTGCCAGCCAGGGGATGAACACTGAAGCTTTCTTT.

The rearrangement links TRBV30 to TRBJ2-1; D is uncertain. Between the trimmed V and J ends, which lost 3 bases and 5 bases, there was a span of 17 bases. The CDR3 is 15 residues long. Germline CDR1 GTSNPN, CDR2 SVGIG (reference sequence). The CDR3 coding sequence is TGTGCCTGGAGGGGCCAAACCTTACTGAACAATGAGCAGTTCTTC. It translates to CAWRGQTLLNNEQFF.

The J gene is TRBJ2-3, the V gene TRBV6-5; D not certain. The CDR3 runs 13 residues. The V gene lost 7 bases and the J gene lost 0 bases, with 8 bases spanning the gap. CDR1 and CDR2 from the germline V gene are MNHEY and SVGAGI. In DNA form, the CDR3 reads TGTGCCAGCAACCTAGGAAGCACAGATACGCAGTATTTT. Protein sequence: CASNLGSTDTQYF.

Concerning this clone itself: The junction and the germline gene differ at one end; a read error may be behind it. The chain carries TRBV5-1 and TRBJ1-1; D ambiguous. Looked up from germline, CDR1 is SGHRS and CDR2 is YFSETQ. The CDR3 is made up of 14 amino acids. CDR3 DNA: TGCGCCAGCAGATTGGATGGCGGGGTCCCTGAAGCTTTCTTT. The encoded protein is CASRLDGGVPEAFF.